The 31 T cell receptor beta chains listed next were all sequenced from one sample in a study of blood T cell repertoires in COVID-19. Measured with immunoSEQ multiplex PCR; TCRdb has only the in-frame clones, and not every one. The repertoire has under 55,000 clones, 70% to 90% of them found once; the top ten carry more than 13%. Input material: peripheral blood. These receptors all stem from a human donor in a cohort sampled during active COVID-19.

This sequence joins TRBV7-9 and TRBJ1-6, with 7 positions matching TRBD1. Germline V lookup: CDR1 SEHNR, CDR2 FQNEAQ (reference sequence). Losses at the gene ends were 5 bases for V and 6 bases for J; bases not matched to a gene: 7. CDR3 length equals 15 residues. The CDR3 protein is CASSVSGQANSPLHF. The CDR3, as DNA: TGTGCCAGCAGCGTAAGCGGACAGGCTAATTCACCCCTCCACTTT.

The chain carries TRBV3-1 (or the pseudogene TRBV3-2) and TRBJ2-7; maybe TRBD1 (6 bases). This CDR3 comprises 16 residues. Germline lookup yields CDR1 LGHDT and CDR2 YNNKEL (reference sequence). V lost 1 base and J 6 bases, leaving 19 bases between the germline ends. The CDR3 sequence: CASSQAWGLKSSEQYF. The CDR3 DNA reads as TGTGCCAGCAGCCAAGCCTGGGGGCTTAAGTCGTCCGAGCAGTACTTC.

V is TRBV7-8 and J is TRBJ2-7; D might be TRBD1 (6 bases). Trimming removed 2 bases from V and 6 bases from J, with 17 bases in between. Germline CDR1 reads SGHVS; CDR2 reads FQNEAQ. There are 15 residues in the CDR3. CDR3 sequence: CASSLRSTGFREQYF. CDR3 DNA sequence: TGTGCCAGCAGCTTAAGGAGTACAGGGTTTCGCGAGCAGTACTTC.

The chain employs TRBV6-4 and TRBJ2-3; TRBD2 matches at 13 bases. The CDR3 totals 16 residues. The ends lost 5 bases at V and 3 bases at J; junction bases unmatched: 5. In germline, CDR1 is MRHNA, CDR2 SNTAGT. CDR3 coding DNA: TGTGCCAGCAGTTTGACTAGCGGGGGGTCTACAGATACGCAGTATTTT. This translates into CASSLTSGGSTDTQYF.

This chain connects TRBV18 to TRBJ2-1; D may be TRBD2 (6 bases). The CDR3 totals 16 residues. Trimming left V 3 bases short and J 4 bases short, with 16 bases between. The germline gives CDR1 KGHSH, CDR2 LQKENI. CDR3 nucleotides: TGTGCCAGCTCACCTTCACGGGCTAGCGCGTACAATGAGCAGTTCTTC. It codes for CASSPSRASAYNEQFF.

V gene TRBV30 combines with J gene TRBJ2-2; D unclear. CDR1 is GTSNPN and CDR2 is SVGIG in the germline V gene (reference sequence). V gave up 1 base and J gave up 7 bases, with 7 bases separating them. CDR3 length: 12 amino acids. CDR3 in amino acids: CAWSGANGELFF. The CDR3 coding sequence is TGTGCCTGGAGTGGCGCGAACGGGGAGCTGTTTTTT.

In nucleotides, the CDR3 is TGTGCCAGCAGCTTGGACCCCGGGACAGAGGAGCAGTACTTC. It codes for CASSLDPGTEEQYF. V and J are TRBV5-6 and TRBJ2-7; 7 bases match TRBD1. Germline CDR1 and CDR2: SGHDT and YYEEEE. This CDR3 has 14 amino acids. After removal of 0 bases from V and 7 bases from J, the junction contained 7 bases not matched to a gene. Using reference TRBV5-6 and TRBJ2-7 for the parts outside the CDR3, the full variable domain is DAGVTQSPTHLIKTRGQQVTLRCSPKSGHDTVSWYQQALGQGPQFIFQYYEEEERQRGNFPDRFSGHQFPNYSSELNVNALLLGDSALYLCASSLDPGTEEQYFGPGTRLTVT.

V usage is TRBV30 and J usage is TRBJ2-1; 7 positions agree with TRBD2. Germline V gives CDR1 GTSNPN, CDR2 SVGIG (reference sequence). V lost 0 bases, J lost 4 bases, and 6 bases stayed unmatched. There are 15 residues in the CDR3. CDR3 amino acids: CAWSVGGGLYNEQFF. CDR3 nucleotide sequence: TGTGCCTGGAGTGTTGGGGGGGGGTTATACAATGAGCAGTTCTTC.

J is TRBJ1-2 and V is TRBV18, with D possibly being TRBD1 (5 bases). Germline CDR1 is KGHSH and CDR2 is LQKENI. V shed 4 bases and J shed 2 bases, with 8 bases lying between them. The CDR3 runs 13 residues. The CDR3 DNA reads TGTGCCAGCTCACTCGACAGAAACTATGGCTACACCTTC. It codes for CASSLDRNYGYTF.

V and J are TRBV15 and TRBJ2-2, with 12 bases identical to TRBD2. The trim removed 0 bases at V and 5 bases at J, leaving 10 bases unmatched. Germline CDR1 reads LNHNV; CDR2 reads YYDKDF (reference sequence). The CDR3 is 19 amino acids. The DNA for the CDR3 is TGTGCCACCAGCAGAGATCGCCTAGCGGGGGGGGCGTGGACCGGGGAGCTGTTTTTT. It yields the protein CATSRDRLAGGAWTGELFF.

V and J are TRBV27 and TRBJ2-1, with D maybe TRBD1 (7 bases). CDR3 size: 13 residues. Germline V CDR1 and CDR2: MNHEY, SMNVEV (reference sequence). The ends were cut back, 3 bases at V and 9 bases at J, with 12 bases in the middle. CDR3: CASSFQGGGEQFF. The DNA for the CDR3 is TGTGCCAGCAGTTTTCAGGGGGGAGGTGAGCAGTTCTTC.

The table lists this clone with a few counts. The chain combines TRBV18 with TRBJ2-1, with 7 bases that match TRBD2. Germline CDR1 is KGHSH and CDR2 is LQKENI. J was trimmed by 6 bases and V by 3 bases; bases with no gene match: 8. The CDR3 extends over 15 amino acids. The CDR3: CASSPGREFANEQFF. The CDR3 nucleotides read TGTGCCAGCTCACCGGGGCGGGAGTTTGCCAATGAGCAGTTCTTC.

The J gene is TRBJ2-4, the V gene TRBV7-9, with 13 bases matching TRBD2. This CDR3 contains 19 residues. Germline V lookup: CDR1 SEHNR, CDR2 FQNEAQ (reference sequence). V shed 5 bases and J 1 base; nucleotides not matched to a gene: 11. The CDR3 region is CASSPRLAGGEGAKNIQYF. The CDR3 nucleotides read TGTGCCAGCAGCCCGAGACTAGCGGGAGGCGAAGGCGCCAAAAACATTCAGTACTTC.

This clone was picked up one time. The V call is TRBV15, the J call TRBJ2-7; D perhaps matches TRBD2 (6 bases). V was pared by 1 base and J by 4 bases, with 11 bases between. This CDR3 comprises 14 residues. Germline V gene sequence: CDR1 LNHNV, CDR2 YYDKDF (reference sequence). In nucleotides, the CDR3 is TGTGCCACCAGCAGAGGGGGGGATACATACGAGCAGTACTTC. Translating it yields CATSRGGDTYEQYF.

The chain has TRBV2 and TRBJ2-4; 7 nucleotides match TRBD2. CDR1 and CDR2 from the germline V gene are SNHLY and FYNNEI. The CDR3 is 17 amino acids. Trimming at V came to 7 bases and at J to 7 bases, leaving 19 bases not matched to a gene. The CDR3 reads CASIRRGGMGGFNIQYF. As DNA, the CDR3 is TGTGCCAGCATCAGAAGGGGAGGGATGGGAGGCTTCAACATTCAGTACTTC.

The rearrangement joins TRBV29-1 to TRBJ2-5; 12 bases agree with TRBD2. The CDR3 is 16 amino acids. Looked up from germline, CDR1 is SQVTM and CDR2 is ANQGSEA. V shed 0 bases and J 2 bases; nucleotides not matched to a gene: 4. CDR3: CSVEEGLAGPQETQYF. Here the CDR3 DNA reads TGCAGCGTTGAAGAAGGACTAGCGGGACCGCAAGAGACCCAGTACTTC. The entire variable domain, with the rest obtained from reference TRBV29-1 and TRBJ2-5, is as follows: SAVISQKPSRDICQRGTSLTIQCQVDSQVTMMFWYRQQPGQSLTLIATANQGSEATYESGFVIDKFPISRPNLTFSTLTVSNMSPEDSSIYLCSVEEGLAGPQETQYFGPGTRLLVL.

The chain uses TRBV5-1 and TRBJ2-3; the match to TRBD2 covers 10 bases. The germline CDR1 and CDR2 sequences are SGHRS and YFSETQ. This CDR3 is built from 14 residues. After removal of 4 bases from V and 5 bases from J, the junction contained 4 bases not matched to a gene. The CDR3 reads CASSLAGAGDTQYF. CDR3 DNA sequence: TGCGCCAGCAGCCTAGCGGGGGCGGGAGATACGCAGTATTTT.

The genes are TRBV6-2 or TRBV6-3 and TRBJ1-6; D remains ambiguous. Germline V gene sequence: CDR1 MNHEY, CDR2 SVGEGT. The CDR3 consists of 16 residues. V gave up 6 bases and J gave up 2 bases, with 14 bases separating them. The chain's CDR3 is CASSRRGNPYNSPLHF. In DNA, the CDR3 is TGTGCCAGCAGCCGCCGAGGGAATCCCTATAATTCACCCCTCCACTTT.

This clone was seen a handful of times. The chain links TRBV4-1 to TRBJ2-2; 9 bases are a match to TRBD1. Trimming at V came to 3 bases and at J to 5 bases, leaving 7 bases not matched to a gene. The germline V gene has CDR1 MGHRA and CDR2 YSYEKL. The CDR3 is 16 residues long. The chain's CDR3 is CASSQGDRVRTGELFF. CDR3 DNA sequence: TGCGCCAGCAGCCAGGGGGACAGGGTACGAACCGGGGAGCTGTTTTTT.

The chain uses TRBV29-1 and TRBJ1-5, with D possibly TRBD1 on 6 matching bases. The CDR3 is made up of 14 amino acids. The germline V gene encodes CDR1 SQVTM and CDR2 ANQGSEA. V was trimmed by 6 bases and J by 8 bases, leaving 20 bases between them. The CDR3 DNA reads as TGCAGCGTCCTACCCACGGGGGGCGGGGAGCCCCAGCATTTT. It encodes CSVLPTGGGEPQHF.

The CDR3 spells CASSIVAGGARNEQFF. In DNA form, the CDR3 reads TGTGCCAGTAGTATCGTTGCGGGGGGCGCCCGGAATGAGCAGTTCTTC. J is TRBJ2-1 and V is TRBV19; TRBD2 aligns across 8 bases. J lost 7 bases, V lost 3 bases, and 11 bases had no gene match. The length of the CDR3 is 16 residues. Germline V gene sequence: CDR1 LNHDA, CDR2 SQIVND (reference sequence).

This clone was recorded only once. This chain uses TRBV7-9 with TRBJ2-7; 8 positions agree with TRBD2. The CDR3 length is 15 residues. Germline V gene data show CDR1 as SEHNR and CDR2 as FQNEAQ (reference sequence). V lost 4 bases and J lost 4; bases outside the gene matches: 9. CDR3: CASSSLQRGRYEQYF. CDR3 nucleotides: TGTGCCAGCAGCTCTCTACAGCGGGGGCGATACGAGCAGTACTTC.

V usage is TRBV14 and J usage is TRBJ1-2, with D perhaps matching TRBD1 (6 bases). This CDR3 has 16 amino acids. Germline CDR1 is SGHDN and CDR2 is FVKESK. V was pared by 3 bases and J by 6 bases, with 20 bases between. As DNA, the CDR3 is TGTGCCAGCAGCCAGGGATTCCGGGACACCCGAGATGGCTACACCTTC. Amino acids: CASSQGFRDTRDGYTF.

The CDR3 DNA reads as TGTGCCAGCAGCGTGATGACAGGGGGCTCTGGAAACACCATATATTTT. It is translated as CASSVMTGGSGNTIYF. The rearrangement links TRBV9 to TRBJ1-3; TRBD1 aligns across 9 bases. Germline loops: CDR1 SGDLS, CDR2 YYNGEE. V was clipped by 2 bases and J by 0 bases; unmatched bases: 3. CDR3 length: 16 amino acids.

The chain combines TRBV2 with TRBJ1-2; 10 bases agree with TRBD1. This CDR3 is 12 amino acids long. In germline, CDR1 is SNHLY, CDR2 FYNNEI. Losses at the gene ends were 6 bases for V and 14 bases for J; bases not matched to a gene: 9. CDR3 loop: CASSVGTGVNTF. CDR3 nucleotides: TGTGCCAGCAGCGTAGGGACAGGGGTTAATACCTTC.

The count of this clone is one. This chain links TRBV13 with TRBJ1-2, with TRBD1 as a possible D gene (6 bases). CDR1 PRHDT and CDR2 FYEKMQ come from the germline V gene (reference sequence). CDR3 size: 13 residues. Trimming took off 5 bases at V and 1 base at J, with 8 bases between the two ends. The CDR3 loop reads CASSLDSNYGYTF. The CDR3 DNA sequence: TGTGCCAGCAGCCTGGACAGTAACTATGGCTACACCTTC.

The chain carries TRBV7-9 and TRBJ2-4; TRBD1 matches at 12 bases. The germline V gene has CDR1 SEHNR and CDR2 FQNEAQ (reference sequence). V shed 5 bases, J shed 5 bases, and the junction held 7 bases outside the gene matches. This CDR3 spans 16 amino acids. The DNA of the CDR3 is TGTGCCAGCAGCCAAACCGGGACAGGGGGCCAAAACATTCAGTACTTC. Amino acids: CASSQTGTGGQNIQYF.

J is TRBJ1-5 and V is TRBV3-1 (or the pseudogene TRBV3-2); D possibly corresponds to TRBD1 (6 bases). Trimming removed 1 base from V and 11 bases from J, with 18 bases in between. Germline lookup yields CDR1 LGHDT and CDR2 YNNKEL (reference sequence). The CDR3 is made up of 15 amino acids. The CDR3 region is CASSQGGQLSGAQHF. In nucleotides, the CDR3 is TGTGCCAGCAGCCAAGGCGGACAGTTGAGTGGGGCCCAGCATTTT.

The chain uses TRBV5-1 and TRBJ1-1; D is perhaps TRBD1 (5 bases). V lost 0 bases to trimming and J lost 3 bases, with 9 bases between them. Germline CDR1 is SGHRS and CDR2 is YFSETQ. The CDR3 length is 14 residues. The CDR3 here is CASSLVSGDTEAFF. The CDR3 DNA reads TGCGCCAGCAGCTTGGTCTCGGGGGACACTGAAGCTTTCTTT.

The chain couples TRBV14 to TRBJ2-5, with no clear D. This CDR3 has 15 residues. The germline V gene has CDR1 SGHDN and CDR2 FVKESK. Trimming cost V 0 bases and J 4 bases, with 12 bases left between them. The CDR3 nucleotides read TGTGCCAGCAGCCAAGATGGTGTAAAGAGAGAGACCCAGTACTTC. The encoded protein is CASSQDGVKRETQYF. The variable domain in full, with the rest retrieved from reference TRBV14 and TRBJ2-5, is EAGVTQFPSHSVIEKGQTVTLRCDPISGHDNLYWYRRVMGKEIKFLLHFVKESKQDESGMPNNRFLAERTGGTYSTLKVQPAELEDSGVYFCASSQDGVKRETQYFGPGTRLLVL.

The V gene is TRBV4-3, the J gene TRBJ2-2; 11 bases match TRBD2. CDR1 and CDR2 from the germline V gene are LGHNA and YSLEER. CDR3 length: 18 amino acids. Germline trimming cut 0 bases from V and 4 bases from J; bases unmatched to any gene: 7. CDR3 amino acids: CASSQEIAGGPSTGELFF. In nucleotides, the CDR3 is TGCGCCAGCAGCCAAGAAATAGCGGGAGGGCCGAGCACCGGGGAGCTGTTTTTT.